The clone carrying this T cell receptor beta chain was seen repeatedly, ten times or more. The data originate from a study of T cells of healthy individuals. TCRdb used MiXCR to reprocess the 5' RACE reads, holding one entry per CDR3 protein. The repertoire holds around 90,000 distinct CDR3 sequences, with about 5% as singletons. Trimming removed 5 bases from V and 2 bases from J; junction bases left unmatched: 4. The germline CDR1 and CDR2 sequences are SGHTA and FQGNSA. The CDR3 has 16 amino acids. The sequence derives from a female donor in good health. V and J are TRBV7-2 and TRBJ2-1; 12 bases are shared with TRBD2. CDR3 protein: CASSRTSGMTYNEQFF. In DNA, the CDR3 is TGTGCCAGCAGCCGGACTAGCGGGATGACCTACAATGAGCAGTTCTTC.